A selection of T cell receptor beta chains follows, all from one sample in a study of response to subunit inactivated influenza vaccine. TCRdb itself ran the RT-PCR reads through MiXCR, one entry per CDR3 protein. The sample shows about 520,000 distinct CDR3 sequences, more than 7% of them seen only once. The source was PBMCs from blood, collected less than 30 months after vaccination. These receptors originate from a man between 50 and 69 years old who received an inactivated influenza vaccine. Both conserved end residues are part of each CDR3. A D gene is named only where the DNA matches it firmly. Some rows have no size entry. The others give once, few or many, or a class for an expanded clone.

clone_size,d_call,v_call,j_call,cdr3_aa,cdr3_nt
-,-,TRBV5-1,TRBJ2-5,CASSLSARSLQETQYF,TGCGCCAGCAGCTTGTCCGCGCGGTCACTCCAAGAGACCCAGTACTTC
-,-,TRBV5-5,TRBJ2-7,CASSLANTYEQYF,TGTGCCAGCAGCTTGGCAAACACCTACGAGCAGTACTTC
few,-,TRBV4-3,TRBJ1-1,CASSYDKLNTEAFF,TGCGCCAGCAGCTATGACAAACTGAACACTGAAGCTTTCTTT
many,TRBD2,TRBV20-1,TRBJ2-1,CSASSGRAFYNEQFF,TGCAGTGCTTCTAGCGGGAGGGCCTTCTACAATGAGCAGTTCTTC
many,-,TRBV28,TRBJ2-1,CASSLWPVGEQFF,TGTGCCAGCAGTTTATGGCCGGTTGGGGAGCAGTTCTTC
-,TRBD2,TRBV20-1,TRBJ2-1,CSAINGGNLYNEQFF,TGCAGTGCTATTAACGGGGGGAATCTCTACAATGAGCAGTTCTTC
-,-,TRBV7-9,TRBJ2-7,CASSRLATSYEQYF,TGTGCCAGCAGCCGGCTAGCGACTTCCTACGAGCAGTACTTC
many,-,TRBV12-3/TRBV12-4,TRBJ1-2,CASSSTGNYGYTF,TGTGCCAGCAGCTCGACAGGAAACTATGGCTACACCTTC
few,-,TRBV5-5,TRBJ1-5,CASSLQALTYSNQPQHF,TGTGCCAGCAGCTTGCAGGCACTTACTTATAGCAATCAGCCCCAGCATTTT
-,-,TRBV6-1,TRBJ1-5,CASSDWRVSNQPQHF,TGTGCCAGCAGTGATTGGAGGGTTAGCAATCAGCCCCAGCATTTT
many,-,TRBV28,TRBJ2-2,CASSLSRPGELFF,TGTGCCAGCAGTTTAAGTAGACCCGGGGAGCTGTTTTTT
many,-,TRBV4-2,TRBJ2-3,CASSRTSGADTQYF,TGTGCCAGCAGCCGGACTTCGGGGGCAGATACGCAGTATTTT
many,-,TRBV5-1,TRBJ2-3,CASSFTPTDTQYF,TGCGCCAGCAGCTTTACCCCCACAGATACGCAGTATTTT
few,TRBD2,TRBV11-2,TRBJ2-5,CASSWTSGYQETQYF,TGTGCCAGCAGCTGGACTAGCGGGTACCAAGAGACCCAGTACTTC
few,-,TRBV28,TRBJ1-2,CASSQGGAGFYGYTF,TGTGCCAGCAGCCAAGGAGGTGCAGGGTTCTATGGCTACACCTTC
many,-,TRBV4-2,TRBJ2-7,CASSQGRGTYEQYF,TGTGCCAGCAGCCAAGGGAGGGGTACATACGAGCAGTACTTC
few,-,TRBV6-1,TRBJ1-6,CASNHREPNSPLHF,TGTGCCAGCAACCACAGAGAACCTAATTCACCCCTCCACTTT
few,-,TRBV4-1,TRBJ2-3,CASSSQWRGTDTQYF,TGCGCCAGCAGCTCACAGTGGAGGGGAACAGATACGCAGTATTTT
-,-,TRBV12-3/TRBV12-4,TRBJ2-7,CASSLRPWGSGEQYF,TGTGCCAGCAGTTTGCGCCCTTGGGGGAGTGGCGAGCAGTACTTC
-,TRBD2,TRBV7-8,TRBJ2-3,CASSPAGGRAGTDTQYF,TGTGCCAGCAGCCCCGCGGGGGGTCGGGCGGGGACAGATACGCAGTATTTT
-,-,TRBV20-1,TRBJ2-1,CSAYRLASYNEQFF,TGCAGTGCTTATAGGTTGGCGTCCTACAATGAGCAGTTCTTC
many,-,TRBV12-3/TRBV12-4,TRBJ2-3,CASSPSGVTQYF,TGTGCCAGCAGTCCATCGGGGGTAACGCAGTATTTT
-,TRBD1,TRBV20-1,TRBJ1-6,CSARDSGPRGRPVNSPLHF,TGCAGTGCTAGAGACTCCGGTCCCAGGGGGCGCCCCGTAAATTCACCCCTCCACTTT
few,TRBD1,TRBV4-2,TRBJ2-7,CASSPGGAGKRAYEQYF,TGTGCCAGCAGCCCAGGGGGCGCGGGCAAACGGGCCTACGAGCAGTACTTC
many,-,TRBV29-1,TRBJ1-2,CSVSSSRVLGYTF,TGCAGCGTCTCTTCATCCAGGGTCCTTGGCTACACCTTC
many,-,TRBV4-1,TRBJ1-1,CASSQGRQLNTEAFF,TGCGCCAGCAGCCAAGGGAGACAGCTAAACACTGAAGCTTTCTTT
-,TRBD1,TRBV12-3/TRBV12-4,TRBJ1-5,CASSSPGQDFGAQHF,TGTGCCAGCAGTTCACCGGGACAGGATTTTGGGGCCCAGCATTTT
few,TRBD2,TRBV2,TRBJ2-3,CASSASGGLDTQYF,TGTGCCAGCAGTGCTAGCGGGGGGCTAGATACGCAGTATTTT
few,TRBD2,TRBV7-8,TRBJ2-1,CASSPRGERGYHPMHEQFF,TGTGCCAGCAGCCCCCGGGGGGAGCGGGGGTACCACCCTATGCATGAGCAGTTCTTC
many,-,TRBV18,TRBJ2-2,CASSPPGSGELFF,TGTGCCAGCTCACCACCGGGGTCCGGGGAGCTGTTTTTT
-,TRBD1,TRBV20-1,TRBJ1-1,CSASETGRLNTEAFF,TGCAGTGCTAGCGAGACAGGGCGGTTGAACACTGAAGCTTTCTTT
many,-,TRBV20-1,TRBJ1-4,CSATGTSDEKLFF,TGCAGTGCAACCGGGACATCTGATGAAAAACTGTTTTTT
many,-,TRBV4-1,TRBJ2-5,CASSLLVASAETQYF,TGCGCCAGCAGTCTTCTCGTGGCTAGCGCCGAGACCCAGTACTTC
-,TRBD2,TRBV28,TRBJ2-7,CASSDPGLAGEQYF,TGTGCCAGCAGTGACCCGGGACTAGCTGGGGAGCAGTACTTC
-,TRBD2,TRBV20-1,TRBJ2-5,CSARVSGGAETQYF,TGCAGTGCTAGAGTTAGCGGGGGGGCTGAGACCCAGTACTTC
many,-,TRBV4-2,TRBJ2-7,CASSEDQLGGLWLPYEQYF,TGTGCCAGCAGCGAAGATCAATTAGGGGGGCTATGGCTCCCCTACGAGCAGTACTTC
many,TRBD1,TRBV28,TRBJ1-6,CASRYRGTGYNSPLHF,TGTGCCAGCAGATACAGGGGAACTGGTTATAATTCACCCCTCCACTTT
few,-,TRBV19,TRBJ2-3,CASRDVGPTDTQYF,TGTGCCAGTAGGGACGTGGGTCCGACAGATACGCAGTATTTT
few,-,TRBV6-2/TRBV6-3,TRBJ1-1,CASSYAGKLNTEAFF,TGTGCCAGCAGTTACGCAGGGAAACTGAACACTGAAGCTTTCTTT
many,-,TRBV4-1,TRBJ2-2,CASSQAGSYGELFF,TGCGCCAGCAGCCAAGCAGGGTCTTACGGGGAGCTGTTTTTT
many,-,TRBV7-3,TRBJ1-1,CASSNTAGTTEAFF,TGTGCCAGCAGCAATACGGCAGGGACCACTGAAGCTTTCTTT
few,TRBD2,TRBV4-2,TRBJ2-1,CASSQAAGGRYNEQFF,TGTGCCAGCAGCCAAGCGGCGGGAGGACGGTACAATGAGCAGTTCTTC
many,-,TRBV7-9,TRBJ2-1,CASSPTGNLGKEQFF,TGTGCCAGCAGCCCGACAGGCAACCTCGGGAAGGAGCAGTTCTTC
many,-,TRBV6-5,TRBJ2-1,CASSYPERWDEQFF,TGTGCCAGCAGTTACCCGGAAAGATGGGATGAGCAGTTCTTC
-,TRBD2,TRBV14,TRBJ2-1,CASSQAGANNEQFF,TGTGCCAGCAGCCAGGCGGGAGCCAACAATGAGCAGTTCTTC
-,TRBD2,TRBV20-1,TRBJ2-3,CSAREMRTSGTDTQYF,TGCAGTGCTAGAGAAATGAGAACTAGCGGTACAGATACGCAGTATTTT
many,TRBD1,TRBV12-3/TRBV12-4,TRBJ1-1,CASSRDRISEAFF,TGTGCCAGCAGCCGGGACAGGATTTCTGAAGCTTTCTTT
few,TRBD2,TRBV4-3,TRBJ2-5,CASSPGGRGAETQYF,TGCGCCAGCAGCCCGGGGGGGCGGGGGGCTGAGACCCAGTACTTC
few,-,TRBV20-1,TRBJ2-3,CSASGQSGATDTQYF,TGCAGTGCTAGTGGGCAGTCAGGGGCTACAGATACGCAGTATTTT
many,TRBD1,TRBV6-5,TRBJ1-2,CASSFQLDRDHNYGYTF,TGTGCCAGCAGTTTCCAACTAGACAGGGACCATAACTATGGCTACACCTTC
-,-,TRBV20-1,TRBJ2-4,CSARKSTNIQYF,TGCAGTGCTAGAAAGAGTACAAACATTCAGTACTTC
-,-,TRBV12-3/TRBV12-4,TRBJ1-5,CASTQSGNQPQHF,TGTGCCAGCACCCAGTCGGGCAATCAGCCCCAGCATTTT
many,-,TRBV29-1,TRBJ1-1,CSVGEGWNTEAFF,TGCAGCGTTGGCGAGGGGTGGAACACTGAAGCTTTCTTT
-,-,TRBV3-1,TRBJ2-5,CASTSRTETQYF,TGTGCCAGCACATCCCGGACGGAGACCCAGTACTTC
many,-,TRBV12-3/TRBV12-4,TRBJ1-1,CASSLGGRGEAFF,TGTGCCAGCAGTTTAGGGGGAAGGGGTGAAGCTTTCTTT
few,-,TRBV7-8,TRBJ1-1,CASSLALGGLSTEAFF,TGTGCCAGCAGCTTAGCGCTGGGGGGGTTGAGCACTGAAGCTTTCTTT
-,TRBD2,TRBV28,TRBJ2-7,CASSRSGRRFYEQYF,TGTGCCAGCAGTCGCTCCGGGAGGAGATTCTACGAGCAGTACTTC
few,TRBD1,TRBV29-1,TRBJ1-2,CSVERWTGGSDYGYTF,TGCAGCGTTGAAAGATGGACAGGGGGGAGCGACTATGGCTACACCTTC
-,-,TRBV3-1,TRBJ2-1,CASSQQGFEQFF,TGTGCCAGCAGCCAACAGGGGTTTGAGCAGTTCTTC
-,TRBD1,TRBV7-2,TRBJ2-3,CASSARRGRLSTDTQYF,TGTGCCAGCAGCGCACGAAGGGGGCGTCTCAGCACAGATACGCAGTATTTT